Listed here is a single T cell receptor beta chain. The CDR3 totals 16 residues. The germline V gene encodes CDR1 SGDLS and CDR2 YYNGEE. V lost 2 bases, J lost 7 bases, and 18 bases lay in between. This sample is drawn from a study of cytomegalovirus exposure and HLA in healthy donors. This table comes from immunoSEQ multiplex PCR, and its TCRdb copy is limited to in-frame clones, with some not included. The data hold under 200,000 clones, with roughly 89% observed a single time. The clonotype comes from a man aged 18 to 30 in good health and CMV-seropositive. Sequencing used PBMCs. V and J are TRBV9 and TRBJ1-4; TRBD1 might be the D (5 bases). In DNA form, the CDR3 reads TGTGCCAGCAGCGTTTACCCAGACAGCCGGCTTGAAAAACTGTTTTTT. Encoded protein: CASSVYPDSRLEKLFF.